This TCR beta chain was sequenced for a study of cytomegalovirus exposure and HLA in healthy donors. J was trimmed by 7 bases and V by 6 bases; bases with no gene match: 6. Germline V gene data show CDR1 as SGHVS and CDR2 as FQNEAQ. The CDR3 is 14 residues long. Study-level results: TCR beta V- and J-gene trimming, according to a later analysis, was linked to a missense DCLRE1C variant. Productive status was seen about 90% or about 30% of the time for most TCR beta V segments in an earlier analysis.

In the case of this clone: The antigen is undetermined.

Vbeta (60) and Jbeta (13) primers were used in the PCR. Original methodology: An analysis that came later counted 80 million or so unique TCR beta chains, about 10 million shared. Repertoires were generated with immunoSEQ multiplex PCR, while TCRdb's copy carries only in-frame clones and drops some. From that table come the V and J calls and clone size; the DNA was used to work out D and trimming. The repertoire holds approximately 120,000 clones, with approximately 80% as singletons. The receptor's source is a man in his late teens or twenties in good health and CMV-seronegative. The chain uses TRBV7-8 and TRBJ2-2; 9 nucleotides line up with TRBD2. The sequenced material came from PBMCs. The CDR3: CASSRGGANGELFF. The CDR3 DNA sequence: TGTGCCAGCAGTCGCGGGGGGGCGAACGGGGAGCTGTTTTTT.